Listed below are T cell receptor beta chains from one sample, sequenced in a study of T-cell memory formation after mild COVID-19. TCRdb reanalysed the 5' RACE reads using MiXCR and keeps one entry per CDR3 protein. Here the sample spans about 340,000 distinct CDR3 sequences, around 15% being singletons. Sequenced material: PBMCs or a T cell subset sorted from them (not recorded which). These receptors were obtained from a man aged 18 to 29 who had mild COVID-19 (a few samples of this study predate the infection). Cell type and time point are not known. CDR3s include the opening cysteine and the closing phenylalanine or tryptophan. The order of the fields is J gene, V gene, CDR3 protein.

j_gene: TRBJ1-6; v_gene: TRBV28; CDR3aa: CASSRPGGSYNSPLHF
j_gene: TRBJ2-1; v_gene: TRBV15; CDR3aa: CATSISGVRSSYNEQFF
j_gene: TRBJ2-7; v_gene: TRBV9; CDR3aa: CASSPGDIHEQYF
j_gene: TRBJ2-7; v_gene: TRBV12-3/TRBV12-4; CDR3aa: CASSPVLSYEQYF
j_gene: TRBJ1-1; v_gene: TRBV27; CDR3aa: CASSPQGPNTEAFF
j_gene: TRBJ2-3; v_gene: TRBV7-6; CDR3aa: CASTGGGLSTQYF
j_gene: TRBJ1-2; v_gene: TRBV6-5; CDR3aa: CASRLQGAGGYTF
j_gene: TRBJ1-1; v_gene: TRBV7-9; CDR3aa: CASSPPGANTEAFF
j_gene: TRBJ1-1; v_gene: TRBV6-5; CDR3aa: CASTRDRGGGEAFF
j_gene: TRBJ2-7; v_gene: TRBV4-3; CDR3aa: CASSQVYLAGLSYEQYF
j_gene: TRBJ1-4; v_gene: TRBV19; CDR3aa: CASTIPGTDEKLFF
j_gene: TRBJ2-7; v_gene: TRBV7-9; CDR3aa: CASSSRDRTYEQYF
j_gene: TRBJ2-7; v_gene: TRBV11-2; CDR3aa: CASSFSHRAAYEQYF
j_gene: TRBJ2-5; v_gene: TRBV6-2/TRBV6-3; CDR3aa: CASSYDPRLLLLRQYF
j_gene: TRBJ1-2; v_gene: TRBV3-1; CDR3aa: CASSLGKANYGYTF
j_gene: TRBJ2-5; v_gene: TRBV30; CDR3aa: CAWGAGGTQETQYF
j_gene: TRBJ2-2; v_gene: TRBV6-1; CDR3aa: CASNWGPTNTGELFF
j_gene: TRBJ1-2; v_gene: TRBV4-2; CDR3aa: CASSQGSGGNGYTF
j_gene: TRBJ1-2; v_gene: TRBV6-5; CDR3aa: CASSRAGGLANYGYTF
j_gene: TRBJ1-2; v_gene: TRBV6-2/TRBV6-3; CDR3aa: CASSSRGAHGYTF
j_gene: TRBJ1-1; v_gene: TRBV29-1; CDR3aa: CSVEPDPNTEAFF
j_gene: TRBJ2-3; v_gene: TRBV7-3; CDR3aa: CASSLREADTQYF
j_gene: TRBJ1-1; v_gene: TRBV12-3/TRBV12-4; CDR3aa: CASLAGEVTEAFF
j_gene: TRBJ1-3; v_gene: TRBV12-3/TRBV12-4; CDR3aa: CASSARGSGNTIYF
j_gene: TRBJ2-6; v_gene: TRBV12-3/TRBV12-4; CDR3aa: CASSLTRTGNVLTF
j_gene: TRBJ2-7; v_gene: TRBV7-2; CDR3aa: CASSAAGTARLEQYF
j_gene: TRBJ2-2; v_gene: TRBV18; CDR3aa: CASSSGQGANTGELFF
j_gene: TRBJ1-5; v_gene: TRBV3-1; CDR3aa: CASSHDDVQPQHF
j_gene: TRBJ2-7; v_gene: TRBV9; CDR3aa: CASSARDRAHEQYF
j_gene: TRBJ1-6; v_gene: TRBV11-2; CDR3aa: CASSFRLRGGNSPLHF
j_gene: TRBJ2-1; v_gene: TRBV5-1; CDR3aa: CASRAGGFNLNEQFF
j_gene: TRBJ1-6; v_gene: TRBV6-5; CDR3aa: CASRDGTGHNSPLHF
j_gene: TRBJ2-5; v_gene: TRBV18; CDR3aa: CASSQARNQETQYF
j_gene: TRBJ1-3; v_gene: TRBV5-1; CDR3aa: CASRPDPQVNTIYF
j_gene: TRBJ1-3; v_gene: TRBV12-3/TRBV12-4; CDR3aa: CASSLWGGDSGNTIYF
j_gene: TRBJ2-1; v_gene: TRBV6-6; CDR3aa: CASSSSKGTGFHNEQFF
j_gene: TRBJ2-5; v_gene: TRBV7-9; CDR3aa: CASSVNPGQKETQYF
j_gene: TRBJ1-1; v_gene: TRBV7-2; CDR3aa: CASSRQGWNTEAFF
j_gene: TRBJ2-7; v_gene: TRBV25-1; CDR3aa: CASSEYSQYEQYF
j_gene: TRBJ1-5; v_gene: TRBV6-5; CDR3aa: CASSYSRVQPQHF
j_gene: TRBJ1-5; v_gene: TRBV6-1; CDR3aa: CASSVEGAVGNQPQHF
j_gene: TRBJ2-1; v_gene: TRBV6-4; CDR3aa: CASSEEAGGSNNEQFF
j_gene: TRBJ1-6; v_gene: TRBV20-1; CDR3aa: CSARVGTSSYNSPLHF
j_gene: TRBJ2-1; v_gene: TRBV4-1; CDR3aa: CASSHHRNRTPTSSYNEQFF
j_gene: TRBJ2-3; v_gene: TRBV9; CDR3aa: CASSVAGGGDTDTQYF
j_gene: TRBJ1-2; v_gene: TRBV4-3; CDR3aa: CASSQVLGAYGYTF
j_gene: TRBJ2-1; v_gene: TRBV11-1; CDR3aa: CASSVDRGDEQFF
j_gene: TRBJ1-1; v_gene: TRBV9; CDR3aa: CASSPGNLNTEAFF
j_gene: TRBJ2-3; v_gene: TRBV7-2; CDR3aa: CASSLASDTQYF
j_gene: TRBJ2-2; v_gene: TRBV9; CDR3aa: CASSGLGPDTGELFF
j_gene: TRBJ1-5; v_gene: TRBV5-5; CDR3aa: CASSPSRASNQPQHF
j_gene: TRBJ2-4; v_gene: TRBV27; CDR3aa: CASSLGGPKNIQYF